Below are 21 T cell receptor beta chains sequenced from a single sample in a study of blood T cell repertoires in COVID-19. TCRdb's copy holds only in-frame clones and misses some; the assay was immunoSEQ multiplex PCR. The sample consists of 150,000 to 200,000 clones, about nine tenths of them appearing once. The sequencing input was peripheral blood. Receptors originate from a man aged 35 to 55 with acute or convalescent COVID-19.

The gene calls are TRBV4-1 and TRBJ1-6; TRBD1 is a possible D gene (5 bases). Germline V gene data show CDR1 as MGHRA and CDR2 as YSYEKL. The CDR3 is 18 residues long. Trimming took 1 base from V and 0 from J, leaving 13 bases between them. The CDR3 DNA follows: TGCGCCAGCAGCCAAGCAGGGCAGAGGAGCTCCTATAATTCACCCCTCCACTTT. It encodes CASSQAGQRSSYNSPLHF.

The sample holds one count of this clone. The V and J genes are TRBV7-9 and TRBJ1-2, with unresolved D. V shed 3 bases and J shed 7 bases, with 15 bases lying between them. This CDR3 region has 14 residues. Germline assignment: CDR1 SEHNR and CDR2 FQNEAQ (reference sequence). As DNA, the CDR3 is TGTGCCAGCAGCTTTGGCGGCGGGATCTCTGGCTACACCTTC. This sequence encodes CASSFGGGISGYTF.

The chain is built from TRBV6-4 and TRBJ1-6; unclear D gene. Germline V gives CDR1 MRHNA, CDR2 SNTAGT. The CDR3 is made up of 13 amino acids. Trimming stripped 4 bases from V and 9 bases from J, with 10 bases between. CDR3 loop: CASSALEGSPLHF. The DNA for the CDR3 is TGTGCCAGCAGTGCCCTAGAAGGTTCACCCCTCCACTTT.

The chain couples TRBV30 to TRBJ2-2; 7 positions agree with TRBD1. J gave up 2 bases and V 5 bases, and 8 bases lay outside the gene matches. Germline assignment: CDR1 GTSNPN and CDR2 SVGIG (reference sequence). The CDR3 is 15 amino acids. The CDR3: CAWGRDRANTGELFF. The DNA for the CDR3 is TGTGCCTGGGGCCGAGACAGGGCAAACACCGGGGAGCTGTTTTTT.

The V gene is TRBV7-2, the J gene TRBJ2-1; 7 bases align to TRBD1. The CDR3 spans 14 residues. Germline CDR1 SGHTA, CDR2 FQGNSA. Trimming at V came to 7 bases and at J to 6 bases, leaving 9 bases not matched to a gene. The CDR3 nucleotides read TGTGCCAGCACCCCAAGGGACAGTCGCAATGAGCAGTTCTTC. Residues: CASTPRDSRNEQFF. The complete variable domain, with remaining parts taken from reference TRBV7-2 and TRBJ2-1, reads GAGVSQSPSNKVTEKGKDVELRCDPISGHTALYWYRQSLGQGLEFLIYFQGNSAPDKSGLPSDRFSAERTGGSVSTLTIQRTQQEDSAVYLCASTPRDSRNEQFFGPGTRLTVL.

The rearrangement joins TRBV19 to TRBJ2-7; D might be TRBD1 (6 bases). The CDR3 runs to 14 residues. V was cut by 5 bases and J by 1 base, with 12 bases left in between. From germline, CDR1 is LNHDA and CDR2 SQIVND (reference sequence). The CDR3 loop is CASSFNRASYEQYF. The CDR3 nucleotides are TGTGCCAGTAGTTTCAACAGGGCTTCCTACGAGCAGTACTTC.

V gene TRBV7-2 combines with J gene TRBJ2-2, with a tentative D call TRBD2 (6 bases). With 5 bases removed from V and 6 bases from J, the gap between germline ends came to 22 bases. CDR1 SGHTA and CDR2 FQGNSA come from the germline V gene. This CDR3 spans 17 amino acids. DNA for the CDR3: TGTGCCAGCAGCCCCACACCGGGGACTTATGGTGCCGGGGAGCTGTTTTTT. Translation: CASSPTPGTYGAGELFF.

The chain is built from TRBV6-1 and TRBJ1-6; unclear D gene. CDR3 length equals 15 residues. Trimming shortened V by 2 bases and J by 2 bases, and 7 bases separated the two germline ends. Germline CDR1 is MNHNS and CDR2 is SASEGT. CDR3 residues: CASSETVTYNSPLHF. In DNA form, the CDR3 reads TGTGCCAGCAGTGAAACAGTTACCTATAATTCACCCCTCCACTTT.

This clone has just one count. The rearrangement joins TRBV24-1 to TRBJ2-3; a weak D match, TRBD2 (6 bases). This CDR3 is 17 amino acids long. Germline V gene lookup returns CDR1 KGHDR and CDR2 SFDVKD. Trimming stripped 5 bases from V and 4 bases from J, with 21 bases between. The CDR3 protein is CATSGQRGTIEADTQYF. CDR3 coding DNA: TGTGCCACCAGTGGTCAACGGGGGACGATAGAGGCAGATACGCAGTATTTT.

This chain links TRBV5-6 with TRBJ1-2, with D possibly being TRBD1 (6 bases). The CDR3 consists of 19 residues. The germline V gene encodes CDR1 SGHDT and CDR2 YYEEEE. The V gene lost 5 bases and the J gene lost 2 bases, with 28 bases spanning the gap. CDR3 residues: CASSEKGGFEFGLNYGYTF. As DNA, the CDR3 is TGTGCCAGCAGTGAGAAGGGGGGGTTCGAATTCGGGTTAAACTATGGCTACACCTTC.

The chain uses TRBV3-1 (or the pseudogene TRBV3-2) and TRBJ1-2, with D perhaps matching TRBD1 (6 bases). V was clipped by 5 bases and J by 5 bases, with 12 bases between them. This CDR3 has 13 residues. CDR1 LGHDT and CDR2 YNNKEL come from the germline V gene (reference sequence). In DNA form, the CDR3 reads TGTGCCAGCAGCTACAAAGGGGGTTATGGCTACACCTTC. It yields the protein CASSYKGGYGYTF.

The rearrangement uses TRBV5-5 and TRBJ2-1; 10 bases fit TRBD2. Germline trimming cut 2 bases from V and 3 bases from J; bases unmatched to any gene: 8. CDR3 size: 17 residues. The germline V gene encodes CDR1 SGHKS and CDR2 YYEKEE (reference sequence). The CDR3 here is CASSFRLAGDHYNEQFF. The CDR3 bases are TGTGCCAGCAGCTTCCGGCTAGCGGGGGACCACTACAATGAGCAGTTCTTC.

The rearrangement links TRBV28 to TRBJ2-7; D remains ambiguous. The germline V gene encodes CDR1 MDHEN and CDR2 SYDVKM. Trimming pared 7 bases from V and 0 bases from J, leaving 10 bases between. This CDR3 has 13 residues. This chain's CDR3 is CASTGTPSYEQYF. The CDR3 DNA sequence: TGTGCCAGCACCGGTACCCCCTCCTACGAGCAGTACTTC. The whole variable domain, filled in from reference TRBV28 and TRBJ2-7, reads DVKVTQSSRYLVKRTGEKVFLECVQDMDHENMFWYRQDPGLGLRLIYFSYDVKMKEKGDIPEGYSVSREKKERFSLILESASTNQTSMYLCASTGTPSYEQYFGPGTRLTVT.

J is TRBJ2-1 and V is TRBV29-1; possible D gene TRBD1, 6 bases. This CDR3 contains 11 residues. Germline V lookup: CDR1 SQVTM, CDR2 ANQGSEA. V was cut by 2 bases and J by 9 bases, with 8 bases left in between. The CDR3 here is CSVEWGREQFF. CDR3 in DNA: TGCAGCGTTGAATGGGGGCGTGAGCAGTTCTTC.

The chain couples TRBV3-1 (or the pseudogene TRBV3-2) to TRBJ2-5; possible D gene TRBD2, 6 bases. Trimming took off 0 bases at V and 4 bases at J, with 9 bases between the two ends. CDR1 LGHDT and CDR2 YNNKEL come from the germline V gene (reference sequence). This CDR3 has 14 amino acids. The CDR3 coding sequence is TGTGCCAGCAGCCAAGATCTGGGGGGAGAGACCCAGTACTTC. It yields the protein CASSQDLGGETQYF.

The DNA for the CDR3 is TGTGCCACCCGACAGGGGCATTGGAACACTGAAGCTTTCTTT. As protein: CATRQGHWNTEAFF. The chain couples TRBV19 to TRBJ1-1; TRBD1 agrees at 8 bases. The CDR3 is 14 residues long. Germline V gives CDR1 LNHDA, CDR2 SQIVND (reference sequence). The trim removed 10 bases at V and 1 base at J, leaving 8 bases unmatched.

V gene TRBV6-5 combines with J gene TRBJ1-6, with 10 bases fitting TRBD1. Germline V CDR1 and CDR2: MNHEY, SVGAGI. This CDR3 comprises 15 residues. V lost 7 bases to trimming and J lost 10 bases; unmatched junction nucleotides: 10. Here the CDR3 reads CASTEDRGEGSPLHF. The CDR3 DNA follows: TGTGCCAGCACAGAGGACAGGGGGGAAGGGTCACCCCTCCACTTT.

V and J are TRBV6-6 and TRBJ1-2, with 9 bases matching TRBD1. There are 15 residues in the CDR3. From germline, CDR1 is MNHNY and CDR2 SVGAGI (reference sequence). V shed 4 bases, J shed 1 base, and the junction held 4 bases outside the gene matches. CDR3 residues: CASSSWTGVNYGYTF. The CDR3 DNA reads TGTGCCAGCAGTTCCTGGACAGGGGTTAACTATGGCTACACCTTC.

V gene TRBV19 combines with J gene TRBJ1-2; D remains unclear. The V and J ends lost 8 bases and 2 bases respectively, with 15 bases between them. In germline, CDR1 is LNHDA, CDR2 SQIVND (reference sequence). The CDR3 length is 14 residues. The CDR3 loop is CASRDGPRNYGYTF. The CDR3, as DNA: TGTGCCAGTCGAGATGGCCCCAGGAACTATGGCTACACCTTC. The variable domain in full, completed from reference TRBV19 and TRBJ1-2, reads DGGITQSPKYLFRKEGQNVTLSCEQNLNHDAMYWYRQDPGQGLRLIYYSQIVNDFQKGDIAEGYSVSREKKESFPLTVTSAQKNPTAFYLCASRDGPRNYGYTFGSGTRLTVV.

This chain connects TRBV30 to TRBJ1-5; D not resolved. Per germline, CDR1 GTSNPN and CDR2 SVGIG (reference sequence). V was shortened by 0 bases and J by 2 bases, with 11 bases between the two germline ends. There are 15 residues in the CDR3. The CDR3 spells CAWSVSGVGNQPQHF. The CDR3 DNA sequence: TGTGCCTGGAGTGTATCCGGGGTTGGCAATCAGCCCCAGCATTTT. Full variable domain (remainder filled in from reference TRBV30 and TRBJ1-5): SQTIHQWPATLVQPVGSPLSLECTVEGTSNPNLYWYRQAAGRGLQLLFYSVGIGQISSEVPQNLSASRPQDRQFILSSKKLLLSDSGFYLCAWSVSGVGNQPQHFGDGTRLSIL.

V is TRBV6-5 and J is TRBJ2-3; D is possibly TRBD2 (7 bases). V lost 4 bases and J 3 bases, leaving 11 bases between the germline ends. Germline V gene sequence: CDR1 MNHEY, CDR2 SVGAGI. The CDR3 loop spans 14 amino acids. The CDR3 here is CASSSRGGTDTQYF. CDR3 sequence (DNA): TGTGCCAGCAGTTCAAGGGGGGGAACAGATACGCAGTATTTT.